The next 13 T cell receptor beta chains were all read from a single sample in a study of OX40 agonist ivuxolimab in advanced cancers. Repertoires were generated with immunoSEQ multiplex PCR, while TCRdb's copy carries only in-frame clones and drops some. The sample records 30,000 to 40,000 clones, about 80% being singletons. Sequencing was performed on CD4+ or CD8+ T cells sorted from blood, taken in a trial of the OX40 agonist ivuxolimab. The receptors originated from an adult with an advanced solid tumor such as melanoma, head and neck, liver or kidney cancer.

The V and J genes are TRBV2 and TRBJ2-3; 13 nucleotides align to TRBD2. Germline V gene sequence: CDR1 SNHLY, CDR2 FYNNEI. J gave up 3 bases and V 7 bases, and 13 bases lay outside the gene matches. The CDR3 spans 18 residues. CDR3 sequence (DNA): TGTGCCAGCAACGGAGGGTCTGGACTAGCGGGAGTGACAGATACGCAGTATTTT. It is translated as CASNGGSGLAGVTDTQYF.

The CDR3 bases are TGTGCCAGTAGTAAGACTAGCGGTTCCTTCTTATCGGGATACGAGCAGTACTTC. This codes for CASSKTSGSFLSGYEQYF. This sequence joins TRBV19 and TRBJ2-7; 9 positions match TRBD2. Germline V CDR1 and CDR2: LNHDA, SQIVND (reference sequence). V shed 4 bases and J 4 bases; nucleotides not matched to a gene: 17. The CDR3 is 18 residues long.

This clone has just a few counts. The V gene is TRBV7-9, the J gene TRBJ1-3; D is unclear. The ends were cut back, 5 bases at V and 0 bases at J, with 2 bases in the middle. The CDR3 runs 12 residues. The germline V gene has CDR1 SEHNR and CDR2 FQNEAQ (reference sequence). The CDR3 loop is CASSPSGNTIYF. CDR3 nucleotides: TGTGCCAGCAGCCCCTCTGGAAACACCATATATTTT.

The chain is built from TRBV28 and TRBJ1-5, with unresolved D. Per germline, CDR1 MDHEN and CDR2 SYDVKM. V shed 5 bases and J shed 6 bases, with 8 bases lying between them. This CDR3 is built from 12 residues. CDR3 bases: TGTGCCAGCAGTGGAGTGGGTCAGCCCCAGCATTTT. Protein sequence: CASSGVGQPQHF.

This rearrangement joins TRBV7-6 to TRBJ1-2; D gene ambiguous. Germline CDR1 reads SGHVS; CDR2 reads FNYEAQ. V was cut by 4 bases and J by 4 bases, with 13 bases left in between. This CDR3 is 14 amino acids long. CDR3: CASSSRTRSYGYTF. Here the CDR3 DNA reads TGTGCCAGCAGCTCCCGGACGCGTTCCTATGGCTACACCTTC.

The chain employs TRBV28 and TRBJ1-5, with D perhaps TRBD1 (6 bases). CDR3 length: 15 residues. V shed 7 bases and J shed 2 bases, with 15 bases lying between them. CDR1 and CDR2 from the germline V gene are MDHEN and SYDVKM. Here the CDR3 DNA reads TGTGCCAGCAATCCCTTGGGGGCCCGCAATCAGCCCCAGCATTTT. Translating gives CASNPLGARNQPQHF.

This chain uses TRBV2 with TRBJ2-5; no reliable D call. CDR1 is SNHLY and CDR2 is FYNNEI in the germline V gene. The CDR3 sequence is 14 residues long. Trimming took off 6 bases at V and 2 bases at J, with 13 bases between the two ends. This chain's CDR3 is CASRGYYDQETQYF. CDR3 sequence (DNA): TGTGCCAGCAGGGGATACTACGATCAAGAGACCCAGTACTTC.

The chain links TRBV4-1 to TRBJ1-2; no reliable D call. The germline V gene encodes CDR1 MGHRA and CDR2 YSYEKL. The germline V and J ends were trimmed by 0 bases and 8 bases, with 16 bases remaining between them. This CDR3 region has 15 residues. The CDR3 spells CASSQDGEGLEGYTF. CDR3 bases: TGCGCCAGCAGCCAAGATGGTGAGGGTTTAGAGGGCTACACCTTC.

The chain recombines TRBV15 with TRBJ2-1; 8 bases line up with TRBD2. Germline CDR1 is LNHNV and CDR2 is YYDKDF (reference sequence). The CDR3 runs 13 residues. After removal of 11 bases from V and 4 bases from J, the junction contained 7 bases not matched to a gene. CDR3 sequence reads: CAAKAGGYNEQFF. The CDR3 DNA follows: TGTGCCGCGAAGGCGGGGGGTTACAATGAGCAGTTCTTC.

The V and J genes are TRBV30 and TRBJ2-4; D not certain. The V gene lost 1 base and the J gene lost 1 base, with 11 bases spanning the gap. The CDR3 runs to 15 residues. CDR1 is GTSNPN and CDR2 is SVGIG in the germline V gene (reference sequence). The CDR3 sequence is CAWSGWKVAKNIQYF. CDR3 DNA sequence: TGTGCCTGGAGTGGATGGAAGGTGGCCAAAAACATTCAGTACTTC.

The DNA of the CDR3 is TGTGCCAGCAGTGAAGGGTTGTCCGTCCTCCACTTT. Its translation: CASSEGLSVLHF. The chain has TRBV6-1 and TRBJ1-6; D is unclear. The CDR3 is made up of 12 amino acids. The ends were cut back, 1 base at V and 15 bases at J, with 10 bases in the middle. CDR1 and CDR2 (germline): MNHNS, SASEGT.

V and J are TRBV5-6 and TRBJ1-5; D is perhaps TRBD1 (5 bases). This CDR3 is 16 amino acids long. V lost 4 bases, J lost 2 bases, and 16 bases lay in between. From germline, CDR1 is SGHDT and CDR2 YYEEEE. CDR3 sequence: CASSMWGGSGNQPQHF. DNA for the CDR3: TGTGCCAGCAGCATGTGGGGGGGAAGTGGCAATCAGCCCCAGCATTTT.

The chain is built from TRBV6-5 and TRBJ1-1; maybe TRBD1 (6 bases). The ends were cut back, 3 bases at V and 11 bases at J, with 10 bases in the middle. The CDR3 loop spans 11 amino acids. CDR1 and CDR2 (germline): MNHEY, SVGAGI. CDR3 bases: TGTGCCAGCAGTTATGGGGGGCGGGCTTTCTTT. Encoded protein: CASSYGGRAFF.